This TCR beta chain was identified during a study of post-analysis software for immune sequencing data. General study results and limits: Among a few TRBV segments more frequent in patients than controls were TRBV5-6, TRBV5-1 and TRBV20-1.

Germline V gene lookup returns CDR1 SGDLS and CDR2 YYNGEE. CDR3 length: 18 residues. Germline trimming cut 4 bases from V and 7 bases from J; bases unmatched to any gene: 20. cDNA libraries of TCR beta carried unique molecular identifiers. TCRdb ran MiXCR on the PCR reads and lists one entry per CDR3 protein. The sample records fewer than 850,000 distinct CDR3 sequences, just over 45% being singletons. Of note for this clonotype: Its antigen is still unknown.

The genes are TRBV9 and TRBJ2-7; 10 nucleotides align to TRBD2. The TCR comes from a girl aged 10 to 17 with multiple sclerosis. What was sequenced was blood. The CDR3 reads CASSTGGTSVTPANEQYF. DNA for the CDR3: TGTGCCAGCAGCACAGGGGGGACTAGCGTAACCCCGGCGAATGAGCAGTACTTC.